A single sample is the source of the 4 T cell receptor beta chains below, sequenced in a study of T cells in localized non-small cell lung cancer. The method was immunoSEQ multiplex PCR; TCRdb's version includes in-frame clones alone and lacks a portion of them. This repertoire shows 100,000 to 150,000 clones, about 90% found once; its top ten account for approximately 1.5%. The sample in question was peripheral blood, obtained before any cancer treatment. The origin of the receptors is a female donor of 60 years or more with stage I lung adenocarcinoma.

This chain uses TRBV4-1 with TRBJ1-2, with a weak D call TRBD1 (6 bases). Per the germline V gene, CDR1 is MGHRA and CDR2 is YSYEKL. The CDR3 consists of 12 residues. The germline V and J ends were trimmed by 3 bases and 4 bases, with 6 bases remaining between them. CDR3 DNA: TGCGCCAGCAGCCAGGGGGCCTATGGCTACACCTTC. This translates into CASSQGAYGYTF.

V and J are TRBV18 and TRBJ1-1; 9 nucleotides match TRBD1. The trim removed 3 bases at V and 0 bases at J, leaving 5 bases unmatched. Per germline, CDR1 KGHSH and CDR2 LQKENI. The CDR3 runs 16 residues. CDR3 in DNA: TGTGCCAGCTCACCCCCTGGACAGGGGCTGAACACTGAAGCTTTCTTT. As protein: CASSPPGQGLNTEAFF.

The genes are TRBV5-1 and TRBJ1-3, with 7 bases matching TRBD1. The CDR3 extends over 14 amino acids. Germline-derived CDR1 and CDR2 are SGHRS and YFSETQ. The junction had 5 bases not matched to a gene; V was cut back by 4 bases and J by 4 bases. The CDR3: CASSGTGEGNTIYF. In DNA form, the CDR3 reads TGCGCCAGCAGCGGTACAGGGGAAGGAAACACCATATATTTT.

The chain combines TRBV30 with TRBJ2-1; D is undetermined. In germline, CDR1 is GTSNPN, CDR2 SVGIG (reference sequence). With 0 bases removed from V and 4 bases from J, the gap between germline ends came to 13 bases. This CDR3 has 15 amino acids. The CDR3 sequence: CAWSVRQGSYNEQFF. The CDR3, as DNA: TGTGCCTGGAGTGTACGGCAAGGTAGTTACAATGAGCAGTTCTTC. Drawing the rest from reference TRBV30 and TRBJ2-1, the complete variable domain is SQTIHQWPATLVQPVGSPLSLECTVEGTSNPNLYWYRQAAGRGLQLLFYSVGIGQISSEVPQNLSASRPQDRQFILSSKKLLLSDSGFYLCAWSVRQGSYNEQFFGPGTRLTVL.